These T cell receptor beta chains were read from a single sample in a study of beta chain features in type 1 diabetes. Using immunoSEQ multiplex PCR, the repertoire was profiled, and TCRdb retains in-frame clones only, with some absent. The table includes 600,000 to 700,000 clones, around an eighth detected once. Sequencing input: naive CD4+ T cells from blood. The source is a man under 40 with type 1 diabetes. CDR3s include the opening cysteine and the closing phenylalanine or tryptophan.

j_gene,len,v_gene,CDR3aa
TRBJ1-3,12,TRBV29-1,CSVGTVENTIYF
TRBJ1-5,13,TRBV6-5,CASSPREEQPQHF
TRBJ2-1,17,TRBV9,CASSVGVGLVGSNEQFF
TRBJ1-2,12,TRBV30,CAWTGGDYGYTF
TRBJ2-5,15,TRBV7-2,CASSLMNGDQETQYF
TRBJ2-5,16,TRBV30,CAWSQVGDRATETQYF
TRBJ2-7,16,TRBV14,CASSQGGWGPIYEQYF
TRBJ1-2,14,TRBV9,CASSVGQGARGYTF
TRBJ1-2,16,TRBV5-6,CASSLGSYPPNYGYTF
TRBJ2-2,11,TRBV5-1,CASSLAGELFF
TRBJ2-1,15,TRBV7-2,CASNTGTGTYNEQFF
TRBJ2-3,15,TRBV5-4,CASSRNTGGTDTQYF
TRBJ1-2,13,TRBV30,CAWSPGTFEGYTF
TRBJ2-1,16,TRBV27,CASSSAGLAGLNEQFF
TRBJ2-7,14,TRBV4-2,CASSQGWQGYEQYF
TRBJ2-7,14,TRBV7-9,CASSTRQSSYEQYF
TRBJ1-2,13,TRBV7-9,CASSSGSNYGYTF
TRBJ2-1,17,TRBV4-3,CASSQDITAIPYNEQFF
TRBJ1-2,15,TRBV2,CASSPGTLPNYGYTF
TRBJ1-1,11,TRBV7-2,CASSSNTEAFF
TRBJ1-4,15,TRBV25-1,CASSGLGDRGEKLFF
TRBJ2-6,15,TRBV5-1,CASSLVASGANVLTF
TRBJ2-2,13,TRBV9,CASRPTRGGELFF